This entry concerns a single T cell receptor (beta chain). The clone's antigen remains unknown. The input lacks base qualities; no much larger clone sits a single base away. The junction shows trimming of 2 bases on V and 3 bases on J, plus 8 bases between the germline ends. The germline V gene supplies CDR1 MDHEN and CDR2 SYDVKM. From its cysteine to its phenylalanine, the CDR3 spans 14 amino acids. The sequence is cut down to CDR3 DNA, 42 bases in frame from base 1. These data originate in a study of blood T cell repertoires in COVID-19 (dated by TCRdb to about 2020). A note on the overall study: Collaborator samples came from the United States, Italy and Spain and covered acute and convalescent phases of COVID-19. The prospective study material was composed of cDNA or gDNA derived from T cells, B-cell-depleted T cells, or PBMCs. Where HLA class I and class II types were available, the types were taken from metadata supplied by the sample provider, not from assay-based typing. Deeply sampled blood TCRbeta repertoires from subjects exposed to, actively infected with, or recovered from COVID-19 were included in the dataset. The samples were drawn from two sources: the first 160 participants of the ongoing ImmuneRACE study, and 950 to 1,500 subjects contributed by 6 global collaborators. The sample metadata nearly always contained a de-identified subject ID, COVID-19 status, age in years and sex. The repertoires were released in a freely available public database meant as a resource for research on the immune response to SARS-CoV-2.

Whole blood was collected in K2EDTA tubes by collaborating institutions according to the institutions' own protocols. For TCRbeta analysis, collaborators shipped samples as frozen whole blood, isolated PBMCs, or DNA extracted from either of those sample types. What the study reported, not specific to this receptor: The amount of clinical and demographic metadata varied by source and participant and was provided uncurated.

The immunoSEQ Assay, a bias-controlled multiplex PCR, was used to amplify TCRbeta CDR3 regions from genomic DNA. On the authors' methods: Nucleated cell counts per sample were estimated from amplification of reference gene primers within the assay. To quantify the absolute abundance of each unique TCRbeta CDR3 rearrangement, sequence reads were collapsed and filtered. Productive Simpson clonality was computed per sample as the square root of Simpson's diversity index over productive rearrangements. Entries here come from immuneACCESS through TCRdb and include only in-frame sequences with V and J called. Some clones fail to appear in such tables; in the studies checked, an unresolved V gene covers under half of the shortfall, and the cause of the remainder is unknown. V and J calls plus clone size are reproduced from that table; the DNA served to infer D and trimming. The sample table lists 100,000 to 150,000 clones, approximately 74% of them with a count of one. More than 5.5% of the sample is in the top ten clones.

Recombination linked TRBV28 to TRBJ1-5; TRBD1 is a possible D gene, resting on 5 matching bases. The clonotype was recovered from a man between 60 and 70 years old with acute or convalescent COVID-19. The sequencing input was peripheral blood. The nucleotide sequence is TGTGCCAGCAGTTTAGCGGGGGTCAATCAGCCCCAGCATTTT. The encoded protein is CASSLAGVNQPQHF.